The TCR beta chain described here comes from a study of T cell responses to AZD1222 COVID-19 vaccine. On this clone itself: Its target is not known.

General study findings and limits: There were mostly white British donors and more females than males, and clonal diversity was possibly underestimated.

This CDR3 comprises 18 residues. V lost 3 bases, J lost 4 bases, and 23 bases lay in between. Germline V CDR1 and CDR2: MNHEY, SMNVEV (reference sequence). Sequenced by immunoSEQ multiplex PCR; TCRdb stores in-frame clones only, minus some. The table records some 150,000 clones, roughly nine tenths of them present only once. The material was peripheral blood, obtained on day 0 of MenACWY control vaccination. This TCR was sampled from an adult in good health. J is TRBJ2-3 and V is TRBV27; D tentatively reads TRBD1 or TRBD2 (5 bases each). In DNA, the CDR3 is TGTGCCAGCAGTTTCGACAGTCGGGGATATGGAGGCTCAGATACGCAGTATTTT. Amino acid sequence: CASSFDSRGYGGSDTQYF.